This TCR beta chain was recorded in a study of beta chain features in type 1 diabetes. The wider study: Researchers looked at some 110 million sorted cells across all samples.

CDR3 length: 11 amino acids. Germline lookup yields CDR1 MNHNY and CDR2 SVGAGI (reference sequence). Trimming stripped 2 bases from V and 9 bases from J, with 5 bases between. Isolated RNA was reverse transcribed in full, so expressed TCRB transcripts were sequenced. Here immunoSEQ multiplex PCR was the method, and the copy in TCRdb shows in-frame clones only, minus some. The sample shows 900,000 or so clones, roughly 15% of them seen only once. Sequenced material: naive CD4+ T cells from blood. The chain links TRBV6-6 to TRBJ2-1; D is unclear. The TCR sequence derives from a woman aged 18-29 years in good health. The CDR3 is CASSYRAEQFF. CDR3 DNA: TGTGCCAGCAGTTACCGGGCTGAGCAGTTCTTC.